The rows below give T cell receptor beta chains drawn from one sample of a study of shared clonotypes between healthy human individuals. Only in-frame clones appear in the TCRdb table, and some are missing; sequencing was by immunoSEQ multiplex PCR. The table includes millions of clones, around 90% detected once. Sequencing was done on a sample of naive CD4+ T cells sorted from blood. All receptors come from a man younger than 35 in good health. Both conserved end residues are part of each CDR3. A D gene is named only where the DNA matches it firmly. A clone size is listed for some rows: how often the clone was seen (once, few, many), or a class if it is expanded.

once	NA	12	TRBV6-1	TRBJ2-7	CASSGQWGEQYF	TGTGCCAGCAGTGGACAATGGGGGGAGCAGTACTTC
NA	TRBD1	15	TRBV18	TRBJ2-1	CASSPGDRGINEQFF	TGTGCCAGCTCACCAGGGGACAGGGGGATCAATGAGCAGTTCTTC
NA	TRBD1	14	TRBV18	TRBJ2-7	CASSPGQGRYEQYF	TGTGCCAGCTCACCGGGACAGGGGAGATACGAGCAGTACTTC
NA	NA	14	TRBV7-2	TRBJ2-3	CASSSGIQTDTQYF	TGTGCCAGCAGCTCGGGGATCCAGACAGATACGCAGTATTTT
NA	NA	11	TRBV29-1	TRBJ2-7	CSVTPPWEQYF	TGCAGCGTGACCCCCCCTTGGGAGCAGTACTTC
NA	TRBD2	14	TRBV5-1	TRBJ2-7	CASSLGTSVYEQYF	TGCGCCAGCAGCTTGGGGACTAGCGTCTACGAGCAGTACTTC
NA	NA	18	TRBV9	TRBJ2-7	CASSVAAGLASGASEQYF	TGTGCCAGCAGCGTAGCTGCGGGACTCGCTTCGGGGGCCTCCGAGCAGTACTTC
NA	TRBD1	13	TRBV7-2	TRBJ1-5	CASSLRRDRARHF	TGTGCCAGCAGCTTAAGGCGGGACAGGGCTAGGCATTTT
NA	NA	13	TRBV19	TRBJ1-1	CASSTDQGWRAFF	TGTGCCAGTAGTACCGACCAAGGGTGGAGAGCTTTCTTT
NA	NA	15	TRBV6-1	TRBJ1-1	CASSLTLEVNTEAFF	TGTGCCAGCAGTTTGACCCTCGAAGTGAACACTGAAGCTTTCTTT
NA	NA	14	TRBV5-1	TRBJ1-6	CASSLDKSNSPLHF	TGCGCCAGCAGCTTGGACAAAAGTAATTCACCCCTCCACTTT
NA	NA	13	TRBV5-1	TRBJ2-7	CASSFGDSYEQYF	TGCGCCAGCAGCTTCGGGGACTCCTACGAGCAGTACTTC
NA	TRBD1	17	TRBV2	TRBJ2-6	CASSFLGQGSGANVLTF	TGTGCCAGCAGTTTCCTGGGACAGGGGAGCGGGGCCAACGTCCTGACTTTC
few	TRBD1	15	TRBV6-5	TRBJ1-5	CASRKGQGQNQPQHF	TGTGCCAGCAGAAAAGGACAGGGTCAGAATCAGCCCCAGCATTTT
NA	NA	16	TRBV7-8	TRBJ1-5	CASSLAARGGGQPQHF	TGTGCCAGCAGCTTAGCGGCGCGGGGGGGTGGTCAGCCCCAGCATTTT
NA	NA	15	TRBV30	TRBJ1-3	CAWSKDSYSGNTIYF	TGTGCCTGGAGTAAAGACAGCTACTCTGGAAACACCATATATTTT
once	NA	15	TRBV5-1	TRBJ2-1	CASSPPRGGDNEQFF	TGCGCCAGCAGCCCCCCGAGGGGGGGGGACAATGAGCAGTTCTTC
NA	NA	16	TRBV25-1	TRBJ1-1	CASRSGTGGRNTEAFF	TGTGCCAGCAGATCGGGAACAGGAGGAAGGAACACTGAAGCTTTCTTT
NA	TRBD1	14	TRBV28	TRBJ2-7	CASSLIGQGAEEYF	TGTGCCAGCAGTTTAATCGGACAGGGGGCTGAGGAATACTTC
NA	TRBD1	16	TRBV28	TRBJ2-7	CASSLSRTGGAVKWYF	TGTGCCAGCAGTTTATCCAGGACAGGGGGCGCGGTCAAGTGGTACTTC
NA	NA	14	TRBV28	TRBJ1-3	CASSPGGSGNTIYF	TGTGCCAGCAGTCCAGGCGGGTCTGGAAACACCATATATTTT
NA	NA	16	TRBV6-5	TRBJ2-7	CASSYSTGGGSYEQYF	TGTGCCAGCAGTTACTCGACTGGCGGAGGCTCCTACGAGCAGTACTTC
NA	TRBD1	15	TRBV6-5	TRBJ2-3	CASSLGQTPADTQYF	TGTGCCAGCAGCCTGGGACAGACCCCGGCAGATACGCAGTATTTT
NA	NA	14	TRBV5-1	TRBJ2-7	CASSSPDSSYEQYF	TGCGCCAGCAGCTCTCCGGACAGTTCCTACGAGCAGTACTTC
NA	NA	13	TRBV19	TRBJ1-5	CASSGSFNQPQHF	TGTGCCAGTAGTGGGTCGTTCAATCAGCCCCAGCATTTT
NA	TRBD2	15	TRBV18	TRBJ2-1	CASSPPGLADNEQFF	TGTGCCAGCTCACCGCCGGGACTAGCGGACAATGAGCAGTTCTTC
NA	NA	16	TRBV5-1	TRBJ2-4	CASSLGLGIAKNIQYF	TGCGCCAGCAGCTTGGGACTGGGAATAGCCAAAAACATTCAGTACTTC
NA	TRBD1	16	TRBV5-1	TRBJ1-6	CASSMPTGQGNSPLHF	TGCGCCAGCAGCATGCCGACAGGGCAGGGCAATTCACCCCTCCACTTT
NA	NA	13	TRBV9	TRBJ1-2	CASSQQGPYGYTF	TGTGCCAGCAGTCAACAGGGCCCCTATGGCTACACCTTC
NA	NA	13	TRBV30	TRBJ1-1	CAWSVGGNTEAFF	TGTGCCTGGAGTGTAGGGGGTAACACTGAAGCTTTCTTT
NA	TRBD1	15	TRBV28	TRBJ2-7	CASSTSSAGGYEQYF	TGTGCCAGCAGTACCTCGAGTGCAGGGGGATACGAGCAGTACTTC
once	NA	15	TRBV6-5	TRBJ1-5	CANRRDKTSNQPQHF	TGTGCCAACAGGAGGGACAAGACAAGCAATCAGCCCCAGCATTTT
NA	NA	15	TRBV7-2	TRBJ1-3	CASTLQLAFGNTIYF	TGTGCCAGCACCCTACAGCTTGCATTCGGAAACACCATATATTTT
NA	NA	12	TRBV5-1	TRBJ1-5	CASEDSNQPQHF	TGCGCCAGCGAGGACAGCAATCAGCCCCAGCATTTT
NA	NA	15	TRBV14	TRBJ2-7	CASSPGASFPGEQYF	TGTGCCAGCAGCCCGGGGGCTAGCTTTCCGGGGGAGCAGTACTTC
NA	NA	14	TRBV7-2	TRBJ2-5	CASSLAQIQETQYF	TGTGCCAGCAGCTTAGCTCAGATACAGGAGACCCAGTACTTC
few	TRBD1	15	TRBV5-4	TRBJ1-6	CASSQGTGVSSPLHF	TGTGCCAGCAGCCAAGGGACAGGGGTGAGTTCACCCCTCCACTTT
NA	NA	13	TRBV30	TRBJ1-4	CAWSVLSGIGLFF	TGTGCCTGGAGTGTACTTTCGGGAATCGGGCTGTTTTTT
NA	NA	13	TRBV29-1	TRBJ1-1	CSVEQGPPLLAFF	TGCAGCGTTGAACAGGGACCCCCACTCTTAGCTTTCTTT
NA	TRBD1	14	TRBV19	TRBJ2-7	CASSQTGVKDEQYF	TGTGCCAGTAGTCAAACAGGGGTGAAGGACGAGCAGTACTTC
NA	NA	16	TRBV6-5	TRBJ1-5	CASSYSSTGVGQPQHF	TGTGCCAGCAGTTACTCATCGACAGGAGTCGGTCAGCCCCAGCATTTT
NA	NA	13	TRBV30	TRBJ1-1	CAWTLQRNTEAFF	TGTGCCTGGACCTTACAGAGGAACACTGAAGCTTTCTTT
NA	NA	15	TRBV7-2	TRBJ2-5	CASSTALAGQETQYF	TGTGCCAGCAGCACCGCCCTGGCGGGCCAAGAGACCCAGTACTTC
NA	NA	14	TRBV5-4	TRBJ2-3	CASSPSGGTDTQYF	TGTGCCAGCAGCCCGAGTGGGGGCACAGATACGCAGTATTTT
once	NA	15	TRBV11-2	TRBJ1-2	CASSTTAEANYGYTF	TGTGCCAGCAGCACAACAGCTGAAGCTAATTATGGCTACACCTTC
NA	TRBD2	19	TRBV5-6	TRBJ2-3	CASSLVLAGFDQDTDTQYF	TGTGCCAGCAGCTTGGTACTAGCGGGCTTCGATCAGGACACAGATACGCAGTATTTT
NA	NA	15	TRBV10-3	TRBJ1-5	CAISGAGSSNQPQHF	TGTGCCATCAGTGGGGCAGGGTCTAGCAATCAGCCCCAGCATTTT
NA	NA	14	TRBV7-2	TRBJ1-1	CASSFLSLNTEAFF	TGTGCCAGCAGCTTCCTGAGTCTAAACACTGAAGCTTTCTTT
NA	TRBD1	16	TRBV7-9	TRBJ2-7	CASSLSPGQGSYEQYF	TGTGCCAGCAGCTTATCCCCGGGACAGGGGAGCTACGAGCAGTACTTC
once	NA	17	TRBV21-1	TRBJ2-1	CASSKGVGPYFYNEQFF	TGTGCCAGCAGCAAAGGTGTAGGACCCTATTTCTACAATGAGCAGTTCTTC
NA	NA	14	TRBV7-2	TRBJ2-7	CASSFGLREAEQYF	TGTGCCAGCAGCTTCGGACTCAGGGAGGCCGAGCAGTACTTC
NA	TRBD1	14	TRBV6-1	TRBJ1-2	CASSGGTANYGYTF	TGTGCCAGCAGTGGGGGGACAGCCAACTATGGCTACACCTTC
NA	NA	17	TRBV7-2	TRBJ2-1	CASSFWQGRETYNEQFF	TGTGCCAGCAGCTTTTGGCAGGGGCGTGAGACCTACAATGAGCAGTTCTTC
once	NA	12	TRBV30	TRBJ2-6	CALSSGANVLTF	TGTGCCTTGAGCTCTGGGGCCAACGTCCTGACTTTC